This T cell receptor (beta chain) was captured by sequencing in a study of Ad26.COV2.S vaccination and SARS-CoV-2 variants. General study findings and limits: Vaccine recipients posted higher spike-specific TCR breadth than their placebo counterparts. Breadth of non-spike TCRs did not differ between vaccinees and placebo recipients. A substantial breadth of spike-specific CD8+ and CD4+ T cell responses after vaccination has been reported. The TCR breadth and depth analyses may have produced an underestimate of total T cell responses.

To note about this clone: What it recognizes is unknown.

The data were produced by immunoSEQ multiplex PCR, yet TCRdb's version contains in-frame clones alone and is incomplete. The sample has about 350,000 clones, roughly nine tenths seen once. The CDR3 loop spans 13 amino acids. V was cut by 2 bases and J by 5 bases, with 6 bases left in between. Germline CDR1 and CDR2: MNHEY and SVGAGI. Source: peripheral blood, taken after recovery from COVID-19. The gene calls are TRBV6-5 and TRBJ2-2; D ambiguous. The sequence came from a human donor who had recovered from COVID-19. The CDR3 region has the DNA TGTGCCAGCAGTTACGCGGTTACCGGGGAGCTGTTTTTT. Translating gives CASSYAVTGELFF.